Below, 21 T cell receptor beta chains from the same sample are listed, as sequenced in a study of T cell responses to AZD1222 COVID-19 vaccine. Data came from immunoSEQ multiplex PCR; TCRdb stores just in-frame clones and leaves some out. The data show 140,000 to 150,000 clones, about 89% seen once. The sequencing used peripheral blood, collected on day 0 of AZD1222 vaccination. These receptors all stem from an adult in good health.

The chain carries TRBV7-2 and TRBJ2-3, with TRBD1 identical over 9 bases. The CDR3 is made up of 17 amino acids. V lost 1 base to trimming and J lost 6 bases; unmatched junction nucleotides: 11. The germline gives CDR1 SGHTA, CDR2 FQGNSA. The CDR3 DNA follows: TGTGCCAGCAGCTTAGGGGGCTCCGGGACAGGGTTGGATACGCAGTATTTT. It is translated as CASSLGGSGTGLDTQYF. Filled out from reference TRBV7-2 and TRBJ2-3, the complete variable domain reads GAGVSQSPSNKVTEKGKDVELRCDPISGHTALYWYRQSLGQGLEFLIYFQGNSAPDKSGLPSDRFSAERTGGSVSTLTIQRTQQEDSAVYLCASSLGGSGTGLDTQYFGPGTRLTVL.

Written as DNA, the CDR3 is TGCGCCAACATTAGGAGTCAACTGAGGAACTCCTATAATTCACCCCTCCACTTT. Protein product: CANIRSQLRNSYNSPLHF. This chain uses TRBV23-1 with TRBJ1-6; the D is unclear. TRBV23-1 is an ORF, with its function uncertain. V lost 10 bases and J 0 bases, leaving 22 bases between the germline ends. This CDR3 spans 18 amino acids.

J is TRBJ1-6 and V is TRBV6-1; D remains unclear. The CDR3 covers 12 residues. Trimming shortened V by 3 bases and J by 5 bases, and 2 bases separated the two germline ends. Germline V gene data show CDR1 as MNHNS and CDR2 as SASEGT. Here the CDR3 reads CASSDNNSPLHF. Written as DNA, the CDR3 is TGTGCCAGCAGTGACAATAATTCACCCCTCCACTTT.

The chain has TRBV2 and TRBJ2-7, with TRBD2 identical over 9 bases. There are 15 residues in the CDR3. V was pared by 1 base and J by 3 bases, with 4 bases of the junction left unmatched. Germline V gene data show CDR1 as SNHLY and CDR2 as FYNNEI. The CDR3 sequence: CASSEETAGGYEQYF. The CDR3, as DNA: TGTGCCAGCAGTGAAGAAACAGCGGGAGGCTACGAGCAGTACTTC.

The rearrangement links TRBV7-6 to TRBJ1-3; TRBD1 might be the D (6 bases). Germline assignment: CDR1 SGHVS and CDR2 FNYEAQ. This CDR3 is built from 16 residues. Trimming took off 5 bases at V and 3 bases at J, with 17 bases between the two ends. The CDR3 DNA reads TGTGCCAGCAGCCCCCGGGGGGCAGGGGATGGAAACACCATATATTTT. It specifies CASSPRGAGDGNTIYF.

A few counts support this clone. The DNA of the CDR3 is TGTGCCAGCAGCTTAAGTGGGTCTACCACCGGGGAGCTGTTTTTT. Translating it yields CASSLSGSTTGELFF. The V gene is TRBV5-6, the J gene TRBJ2-2; D is unresolved. This CDR3 region has 15 residues. Deletions cut 2 bases from V and 4 bases from J, with 12 bases between. Germline values: CDR1 SGHDT, CDR2 YYEEEE.

DNA of the CDR3: TGTGCCACCAGAGCCCGGAAGAGCAATCAGCCCCAGCATTTT. As protein: CATRARKSNQPQHF. The chain carries TRBV15 and TRBJ1-5; no clear D. Germline V gene sequence: CDR1 LNHNV, CDR2 YYDKDF (reference sequence). Trimming cost V 6 bases and J 1 base, with 10 bases left between them. The CDR3 length is 14 residues.

This chain connects TRBV9 to TRBJ2-2; 8 bases align to TRBD1. The CDR3 runs to 15 residues. J lost 4 bases, V lost 4 bases, and 6 bases had no gene match. Germline CDR1 and CDR2: SGDLS and YYNGEE. CDR3 amino acids: CASSIETGGTGELFF. CDR3 DNA: TGTGCCAGCAGCATTGAAACAGGGGGCACCGGGGAGCTGTTTTTT.

The chain carries TRBV7-9 and TRBJ2-1, with 11 bases aligning to TRBD2. V shed 1 base and J 0 bases; nucleotides not matched to a gene: 5. CDR1 and CDR2 from the germline V gene are SEHNR and FQNEAQ (reference sequence). The length of the CDR3 is 18 residues. The DNA for the CDR3 is TGTGCCAGCAGCTTAGTGACTAGCGGGACCTTCTCCTACAATGAGCAGTTCTTC. Translation: CASSLVTSGTFSYNEQFF.

The J gene is TRBJ2-5, the V gene TRBV6-5, with 7 bases fitting TRBD1. Per germline, CDR1 MNHEY and CDR2 SVGAGI. The CDR3 is 14 amino acids. V was pared by 2 bases and J by 5 bases, with 5 bases of the junction left unmatched. CDR3 sequence reads: CASSYRQGGETQYF. DNA for the CDR3: TGTGCCAGCAGTTACCGACAGGGTGGGGAGACCCAGTACTTC.

V and J are TRBV4-3 and TRBJ2-2; 9 bases fit TRBD1. The CDR3 has 17 amino acids. V shed 0 bases, J shed 4 bases, and the junction held 6 bases outside the gene matches. The V gene's germline CDR1 is LGHNA and CDR2 YSLEER. The CDR3 DNA follows: TGCGCCAGCAGCCAAGAACCACAGGGGGCACGCACCGGGGAGCTGTTTTTT. It specifies CASSQEPQGARTGELFF.

The chain employs TRBV28 and TRBJ1-6, with 8 bases that match TRBD1. Germline V gene lookup returns CDR1 MDHEN and CDR2 SYDVKM. The CDR3 length is 16 residues. The V and J ends lost 5 bases and 4 bases, in that order; junction bases with no gene match: 7. CDR3 residues: CASSRQGASYNSPLHF. CDR3 coding DNA: TGTGCCAGCAGTCGCCAGGGGGCATCTTATAATTCACCCCTCCACTTT.

This rearrangement joins TRBV4-3 to TRBJ2-7; D call uncertain. Trimming cost V 1 base and J 0 bases, with 10 bases left between them. This CDR3 is built from 15 residues. The germline gives CDR1 LGHNA, CDR2 YSLEER. The CDR3 DNA is TGCGCCAGCAGCCAAGCGGCCAGAAGCTCCTACGAGCAGTACTTC. Translation gives CASSQAARSSYEQYF.

The chain recombines TRBV19 with TRBJ1-6, with a tentative D call TRBD1 (5 bases). The germline gives CDR1 LNHDA, CDR2 SQIVND (reference sequence). V lost 0 bases, J lost 3 bases, and 15 bases lay in between. This CDR3 is 18 amino acids long. The CDR3 nucleotides read TGTGCCAGTAGTATAGATAAGGGGCGAATTTGCTATAATTCACCCCTCCACTTT. This gives the protein CASSIDKGRICYNSPLHF.

The V call is TRBV9, the J call TRBJ1-4; 7 bases match TRBD1. J gave up 8 bases and V 3 bases, and 7 bases lay outside the gene matches. This CDR3 region has 14 residues. The germline V gene encodes CDR1 SGDLS and CDR2 YYNGEE. The CDR3 coding sequence is TGTGCCAGCAGCGAAACAGGGGCCAGAGAAAAACTGTTTTTT. This sequence encodes CASSETGAREKLFF.

The chain joins TRBV28 to TRBJ2-3; TRBD2 agrees at 9 bases. The CDR3 is 14 residues long. With 7 bases clipped from V and 2 bases from J, the junction kept 4 bases outside the gene matches. CDR1 is MDHEN, CDR2 SYDVKM, per germline. CDR3 nucleotides: TGTGCCAGCATCGGCGGGAGGGCCACAGATACGCAGTATTTT. This sequence encodes CASIGGRATDTQYF.

This clone showed up just once. The chain's CDR3 is CASRSGGRSYEQYF. CDR3 DNA: TGTGCCAGCAGGTCGGGAGGCCGCTCCTACGAGCAGTACTTC. The rearrangement joins TRBV28 to TRBJ2-7; 7 bases match TRBD2. The CDR3 runs 14 residues. Germline V gives CDR1 MDHEN, CDR2 SYDVKM. V gave up 6 bases and J gave up 0 bases; unmatched junction bases: 5.

About this clone: Other nucleotide sequences from this sample produce the same CDR3. The chain is built from TRBV21-1 and TRBJ2-7; TRBD2 is the table's D call and was not checked against the DNA. TRBV21-1 represents a pseudogene. The CDR3 spans 15 residues. CDR3 in amino acids: CASRKSGRPTYEQYF. The CDR3 nucleotides are TGTGCCAGCAGGAAAAGCGGGAGGCCTACCTACGAGCAGTACTTC.

The rearrangement uses TRBV11-3 and TRBJ2-1; the match to TRBD2 covers 7 bases. The ends lost 3 bases at V and 2 bases at J; junction bases unmatched: 4. The CDR3 runs to 15 residues. CDR1 is SGHNT, CDR2 YENEEA, per germline. The CDR3: CASSFSGAPYNEQFF. DNA for the CDR3: TGTGCCAGCAGCTTCAGCGGGGCCCCCTACAATGAGCAGTTCTTC.

This clone occurred once. The chain combines TRBV7-2 with TRBJ2-1, with a tentative D call TRBD1 (6 bases). Germline V gives CDR1 SGHTA, CDR2 FQGNSA. The CDR3 runs to 15 residues. V lost 2 bases and J 3 bases, leaving 11 bases between the germline ends. The CDR3 sequence: CASSLSQGLYNEQFF. The CDR3 coding sequence is TGTGCCAGCAGCTTATCTCAGGGGCTCTACAATGAGCAGTTCTTC.

Worth noting for this clone: Other DNA sequences from this sample encode an identical CDR3 as well. This chain uses TRBV2 with TRBJ2-5; D gene unclear. Germline CDR1 is SNHLY and CDR2 is FYNNEI. V lost 4 bases to trimming and J lost 2 bases, with 8 bases between them. The CDR3 totals 13 residues. CDR3 sequence reads: CASSGRSQETQYF. CDR3 DNA: TGTGCCAGCAGTGGACGGTCACAAGAGACCCAGTACTTC.